Listed here are 15 T cell receptor beta chains from one sample, sequenced in a study of Ad26.COV2.S vaccination and SARS-CoV-2 variants. Treatment defined: roughly 20 received Ad26.COV2.S at low or high dose, single or two shots; roughly 5 received placebo; per-sample allocation not given. Specimens were obtained on day 63 following the first vaccine or placebo injection. Produced via immunoSEQ multiplex PCR; TCRdb's table is partial and in-frame only. The table has under 500,000 clones, 92% seen once. Specimen: peripheral blood, collected in a trial of Ad26.COV2.S vaccine versus placebo. Receptor source: a person aged 18 to 59 who received the Ad26.COV2.S COVID-19 vaccine or a placebo.

The CDR3 DNA reads TGTGCCAGCAGTTTTAGGACCGGGACAGGGGTGTGGGATGAGCAGTTCTTC. As protein: CASSFRTGTGVWDEQFF. The rearrangement links TRBV27 to TRBJ2-1, with 10 bases identical to TRBD1. V lost 3 bases, J lost 8 bases, and 13 bases stayed unmatched. Germline V lookup: CDR1 MNHEY, CDR2 SMNVEV (reference sequence). CDR3 length equals 17 residues.

This clone was counted a few times. V usage is TRBV21-1 and J usage is TRBJ2-4; the table calls TRBD2, which could not be checked here. TRBV21-1 is labeled a pseudogene. This CDR3 comprises 19 residues. CDR3 bases: TGTGCCAGCAGCAAAAGGACTAGCGGGGGTACCTTAGCCAAAAACATTCAGTACTTC. It encodes CASSKRTSGGTLAKNIQYF.

As DNA, the CDR3 is TGTGCCAGCAGTTCAGCCGGGACCGGGAGCTCCTACGAGCAGTACTTC. Its translation: CASSSAGTGSSYEQYF. The J gene is TRBJ2-7, the V gene TRBV6-5, with D possibly matching TRBD2 (6 bases). The length of the CDR3 is 16 residues. The V end was cut by 4 bases, the J end by 0 bases, with 16 bases between. Germline V gene lookup returns CDR1 MNHEY and CDR2 SVGAGI.

The rearrangement joins TRBV28 to TRBJ2-7; TRBD1 agrees at 7 bases. Losses at the gene ends were 5 bases for V and 5 bases for J; bases not matched to a gene: 3. Germline values: CDR1 MDHEN, CDR2 SYDVKM. The CDR3 consists of 12 residues. The DNA for the CDR3 is TGTGCCAGCAGTGTTACAGGGGACGAGCAGTACTTC. Amino acids: CASSVTGDEQYF.

The CDR3 loop is CASSLDRDSYGYTF. The DNA for the CDR3 is TGTGCCAGCAGCTTAGATCGGGACTCCTATGGCTACACCTTC. V and J are TRBV7-2 and TRBJ1-2; D might be TRBD1 (5 bases). There are 14 residues in the CDR3. Germline V gene lookup returns CDR1 SGHTA and CDR2 FQGNSA. V was cut by 1 base and J by 4 bases, with 10 bases left in between.

This clone occurred once. V usage is TRBV7-9 and J usage is TRBJ2-7; perhaps TRBD1 as D (6 bases). There are 13 residues in the CDR3. Germline V lookup: CDR1 SEHNR, CDR2 FQNEAQ (reference sequence). Trimming removed 1 base from V and 2 bases from J, with 6 bases in between. CDR3 loop: CASSLEGAYEQYF. The DNA for the CDR3 is TGTGCCAGCAGCTTAGAGGGGGCCTACGAGCAGTACTTC.

This rearrangement joins TRBV28 to TRBJ1-1, with D perhaps TRBD1 (6 bases). The CDR3 has 13 amino acids. Germline values: CDR1 MDHEN, CDR2 SYDVKM. V lost 6 bases and J 6 bases, leaving 14 bases between the germline ends. The CDR3 sequence: CASSLNHRAEAFF. CDR3 sequence (DNA): TGTGCCAGCAGCCTCAACCACAGGGCTGAAGCTTTCTTT.

This sequence joins TRBV12-3 or TRBV12-4 and TRBJ2-7; 7 bases agree with TRBD1. The CDR3 is 13 residues long. V trimming: 5 bases; J trimming: 3 bases; junction bases outside the gene matches: 4. The CDR3 sequence: CASSPRTGYEQYF. The CDR3 DNA reads TGTGCCAGCAGTCCGCGGACAGGCTACGAGCAGTACTTC.

This sequence joins TRBV5-8 and TRBJ2-1; possible D gene TRBD1, 5 bases. The CDR3 is 15 residues long. Trimming removed 0 bases from V and 8 bases from J, with 15 bases in between. In germline, CDR1 is SGHTS, CDR2 YDEGEE. This chain's CDR3 is CASSLGAGARDEQFF. CDR3 bases: TGTGCCAGCAGCTTGGGTGCTGGGGCTAGGGATGAGCAGTTCTTC.

The V call is TRBV12-3 or TRBV12-4, the J call TRBJ2-5; D is possibly TRBD1 (5 bases). The CDR3 length is 13 residues. The ends were cut back, 5 bases at V and 4 bases at J, with 11 bases in the middle. This CDR3 is CASSQFQGETQYF. The DNA of the CDR3 is TGTGCCAGCAGTCAATTCCAGGGAGAGACCCAGTACTTC.

The J gene is TRBJ1-2, the V gene TRBV4-3, with D maybe TRBD1 (6 bases). V was cut by 0 bases and J by 5 bases, with 10 bases left in between. The germline V gene has CDR1 LGHNA and CDR2 YSLEER. The CDR3 runs to 14 residues. The CDR3 DNA follows: TGCGCCAGCAGCCAAGACAGGGGCCGGTATGGCTACACCTTC. This encodes CASSQDRGRYGYTF.

The chain recombines TRBV6-2 or TRBV6-3 with TRBJ2-1, with a possible D match to TRBD2 (5 bases). This CDR3 spans 15 amino acids. Trimming pared 7 bases from V and 0 bases from J, leaving 13 bases between. Germline assignment: CDR1 MNHEY and CDR2 SVGEGT. The CDR3 loop is CASTPDFSSYNEQFF. CDR3 DNA sequence: TGTGCCAGCACCCCGGACTTTAGCTCCTACAATGAGCAGTTCTTC.

The chain recombines TRBV18 with TRBJ2-5, with D possibly called TRBD1 or TRBD2 (5 bases each). V was clipped by 1 base and J by 1 base, with 10 bases between them. The CDR3 spans 15 residues. Germline-derived CDR1 and CDR2 are KGHSH and LQKENI. The CDR3 nucleotides are TGTGCCAGCTCACCACTTTCTGGGGGCCAAGAGACCCAGTACTTC. Its translation: CASSPLSGGQETQYF.

In regard to this clone: The junction differs from germline at one of its ends, possibly a read error. The CDR3 spells CASSFPFF. For the CDR3, the DNA is TGTGCCAGCAGTTTCCCTTTTTTT. The genes are TRBV14 and TRBJ1-1; D is uncertain. The CDR3 is made up of 8 amino acids. Germline V CDR1 and CDR2: SGHDN, FVKESK.

The gene calls are TRBV3-1 (or the pseudogene TRBV3-2) and TRBJ2-5; D is uncertain. The ends were cut back, 2 bases at V and 5 bases at J, with 3 bases in the middle. The CDR3 has 11 amino acids. Germline V lookup: CDR1 LGHDT, CDR2 YNNKEL (reference sequence). For the CDR3, the DNA is TGTGCCAGCAGCCAATCTGAGACCCAGTACTTC. This gives the protein CASSQSETQYF.